This entry concerns a single T cell receptor beta chain. The sample originates from a study of blood T cell repertoires in COVID-19. Study as a whole: The analysed material was cDNA or gDNA that came from T cells, B-cell-depleted T cells, or PBMCs.

CDR3 size: 12 residues. Trimming removed 6 bases at V and 10 bases at J, with 10 bases between. The germline V gene encodes CDR1 LNHDA and CDR2 SQIVND (reference sequence). As originally analysed: The assay estimated nucleated cells by amplifying reference gene primers. Sequencing used immunoSEQ multiplex PCR; TCRdb keeps in-frame clones, though not all of them. That table supplies the V and J calls and clone size; D and trimming were determined from the DNA. The table records around 47,000 clones, about 83% of them present only once. The TCR sequence derives from a man between 70 and 80 years old with active COVID-19. Sequencing was done on a sample of peripheral blood. This chain links TRBV19 with TRBJ1-6; a weak D match, TRBD1 (5 bases). This CDR3 is CASSWGESPLHF. Here the CDR3 DNA reads TGTGCCAGTAGCTGGGGGGAATCACCCCTCCACTTT.